A selection of T cell receptor beta chains follows, all from one sample in a study of OX40 agonist ivuxolimab in advanced cancers. Measured with immunoSEQ multiplex PCR; TCRdb has only the in-frame clones, and not every one. Of about 80,000 clones in the sample, over 80% are singletons; the top ten hold over 6.5%. The sample in question was CD4+ or CD8+ T cells sorted from blood, obtained in a trial of the OX40 agonist ivuxolimab. The receptors stem from an adult with an advanced solid tumor such as melanoma, head and neck, liver or kidney cancer. The CDR3 runs from the conserved cysteine through the conserved F or W. A D gene is named only where the DNA matches it firmly. Clone size is not always given. Where it is, it says once, few, many or a class for expanded clones.

clone_size j_call v_call d_call cdr3_aa cdr3_nt
- TRBJ2-7 TRBV7-5 - CARSSQPPRPIYEQYF TGTGCCAGAAGCTCCCAGCCCCCTCGGCCCATCTACGAGCAGTACTTC
- TRBJ1-2 TRBV9 - CASSGGRVDPYTF TGTGCCAGCTCCGGCGGCAGGGTAGATCCCTACACCTTC
- TRBJ2-7 TRBV4-3 TRBD1 CASSQTGSSYEQYF TGCGCCAGCAGCCAGACAGGGTCATCCTACGAGCAGTACTTC
- TRBJ2-2 TRBV6-5 TRBD1 CASIGTANTGELFF TGTGCCAGCATAGGGACAGCTAACACCGGGGAGCTGTTTTTT
- TRBJ1-1 TRBV5-4 - CASSLGPGTEAFF TGTGCCAGCAGCTTGGGCCCGGGGACTGAAGCTTTCTTT
- TRBJ1-2 TRBV6-5 - CASSPAGGYGYTF TGTGCCAGCAGTCCCGCGGGGGGATATGGCTACACCTTC
- TRBJ1-1 TRBV19 - CASSIGGNTEAFF TGTGCCAGTAGTATAGGAGGAAACACTGAAGCTTTCTTT
once TRBJ1-1 TRBV25-1 - CASSEYRGLNTEAFF TGTGCCAGCAGTGAATATCGGGGTCTAAACACTGAAGCTTTCTTT
- TRBJ2-7 TRBV5-5 - CASSSKPWTASSYEQYF TGTGCCAGCAGCTCGAAACCTTGGACAGCGAGCTCCTACGAGCAGTACTTC
- TRBJ2-1 TRBV5-1 - CASSLAFLDNEQFF TGCGCCAGCAGCTTGGCCTTCTTAGACAATGAGCAGTTCTTC
- TRBJ1-3 TRBV7-9 - CASSLPPSGSSGNTIYF TGTGCCAGCAGCTTACCCCCCTCAGGGAGCTCTGGAAACACCATATATTTT
- TRBJ2-2 TRBV5-4 TRBD1 CASSLPRMDRAAGELFF TGTGCCAGCAGCCTCCCTCGAATGGACAGGGCGGCCGGGGAGCTGTTTTTT
- TRBJ2-1 TRBV13 - CASTPWTSSYNEQFF TGTGCCAGCACTCCTTGGACCTCTTCCTACAATGAGCAGTTCTTC
- TRBJ1-2 TRBV9 - CASSIGHYGYTF TGTGCCAGCAGCATTGGGCACTATGGCTACACCTTC
- TRBJ1-2 TRBV11-2 - CASSPDWGSGSYGYTF TGTGCCAGCAGCCCCGATTGGGGGTCAGGCTCGTATGGCTACACCTTC
- TRBJ1-5 TRBV27 - CASSLGIYQPQHF TGTGCCAGCAGTTTAGGGATTTATCAGCCCCAGCATTTT
- TRBJ1-4 TRBV7-9 - CASRGVHEKLFF TGTGCCAGCCGCGGGGTGCACGAAAAACTGTTTTTT
- TRBJ2-7 TRBV19 - CASSIGFSYEQYF TGTGCCAGTAGTATAGGATTTTCCTACGAGCAGTACTTC
- TRBJ1-5 TRBV27 - CASSSDSSSNQPQHF TGTGCCAGCAGTTCAGACAGCAGCAGCAATCAGCCCCAGCATTTT
- TRBJ2-5 TRBV6-5 - CASSSLDRIQETQYF TGTGCCAGCAGTTCACTGGACAGAATCCAAGAGACCCAGTACTTC
once TRBJ1-1 TRBV7-9 - CASSLWGSEGYTEAFF TGTGCCAGCAGCTTATGGGGTTCCGAGGGGTACACTGAAGCTTTCTTT
- TRBJ1-2 TRBV27 TRBD1 CASSPGTGAYYGYTF TGTGCCAGCAGCCCTGGGACAGGGGCCTACTATGGCTACACCTTC